Sequencing of this T cell receptor beta chain was carried out in a study of cytomegalovirus exposure and HLA in healthy donors. Overall study findings and caveats: Presence/absence analyses supposed approximately even sequencing depth among donors.

Germline V gene sequence: CDR1 SGHTA, CDR2 FQGNSA. The ends were cut back, 0 bases at V and 0 bases at J, with 14 bases in the middle. There are 17 residues in the CDR3. Donors showed nominal health when sampled, although they likely had unrecorded immune exposures. Points on this clone: What it binds is not known.

PCR was performed using 60 Vbeta and 13 Jbeta primers. The method was immunoSEQ multiplex PCR; TCRdb's version includes in-frame clones alone and lacks a portion of them. The sample includes approximately 200,000 clones, roughly 79% of them seen just once. Sequencing was carried out using PBMCs. This receptor was taken from a man aged 25-45 years in good health and CMV-seronegative. The rearrangement links TRBV7-2 to TRBJ1-1; no clear D. Here the CDR3 reads CASSLALRFGVNTEAFF. CDR3 sequence (DNA): TGTGCCAGCAGCTTAGCTTTACGGTTTGGAGTGAACACTGAAGCTTTCTTT.